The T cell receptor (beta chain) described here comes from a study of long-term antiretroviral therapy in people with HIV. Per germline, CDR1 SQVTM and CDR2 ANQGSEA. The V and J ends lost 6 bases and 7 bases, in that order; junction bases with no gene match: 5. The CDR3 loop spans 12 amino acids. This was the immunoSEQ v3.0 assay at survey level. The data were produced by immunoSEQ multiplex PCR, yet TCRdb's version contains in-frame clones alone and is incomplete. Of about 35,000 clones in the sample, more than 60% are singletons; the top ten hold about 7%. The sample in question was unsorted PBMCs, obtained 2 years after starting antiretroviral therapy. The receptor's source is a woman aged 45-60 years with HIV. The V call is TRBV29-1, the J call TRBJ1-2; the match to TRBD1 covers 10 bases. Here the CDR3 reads CSVLGQGGGYTF. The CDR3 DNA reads TGCAGCGTCCTCGGACAGGGGGGTGGCTACACCTTC.